The 30 T cell receptor beta chains below come from one sample, sequenced in a study of T cell responses to AZD1222 COVID-19 vaccine. Assay: immunoSEQ multiplex PCR; the TCRdb copy retains only in-frame clones and omits some. The top ten clones hold approximately 2.2% of a sample with about 140,000 clones, 85% to 95% of them seen once. Material: peripheral blood, obtained on day 0 of AZD1222 vaccination. These receptors came from an adult in good health.

The rearrangement links TRBV4-2 to TRBJ2-2; D may be TRBD1 or TRBD2 (6 bases each). The CDR3 contains 16 residues. The germline gives CDR1 LGHNA, CDR2 YNFKEQ. Trimming took off 5 bases at V and 4 bases at J, with 17 bases between the two ends. The CDR3 here is CASSTSGALITGELFF. In DNA, the CDR3 is TGTGCCAGCAGCACCTCGGGGGCCCTGATCACCGGGGAGCTGTTTTTT.

The gene calls are TRBV5-1 and TRBJ2-2; no reliable D call. CDR1 and CDR2 from the germline V gene are SGHRS and YFSETQ. The length of the CDR3 is 13 residues. With 5 bases removed from V and 3 bases from J, the gap between germline ends came to 8 bases. CDR3 bases: TGCGCCAGCAGGAAGATAGACACCGGGGAGCTGTTTTTT. Translating it yields CASRKIDTGELFF.

The genes are TRBV7-7 and TRBJ2-5; maybe TRBD2 (6 bases). CDR1 SSHAT and CDR2 FNYEAQ come from the germline V gene (reference sequence). CDR3 length: 17 amino acids. V gave up 5 bases and J gave up 5 bases, with 24 bases separating them. CDR3 coding DNA: TGTGCCAGCAGCGCAAATACCGGGACTCCACCGTGGGAGACCCAGTACTTC. Translating gives CASSANTGTPPWETQYF.

V is TRBV5-6 and J is TRBJ1-5; TRBD1 aligns across 7 bases. This CDR3 region has 16 residues. V was pared by 6 bases and J by 6 bases, with 15 bases of the junction left unmatched. The germline gives CDR1 SGHDT, CDR2 YYEEEE. CDR3 in DNA: TGTGCCAGCACCGCTCTAAGGACAGGCCAAGGTCAGCCCCAGCATTTT. Its translation: CASTALRTGQGQPQHF.

The chain employs TRBV19 and TRBJ2-5; TRBD1 agrees at 9 bases. Looked up from germline, CDR1 is LNHDA and CDR2 is SQIVND (reference sequence). With 2 bases clipped from V and 5 bases from J, the junction kept 6 bases outside the gene matches. The CDR3 consists of 15 residues. Written as DNA, the CDR3 is TGTGCCAGTAGTATAAGGGGACAGGGCCCCGAGACCCAGTACTTC. This gives the protein CASSIRGQGPETQYF.

The chain is built from TRBV25-1 and TRBJ2-1, with D hard to call. V lost 2 bases and J lost 4, with 9 bases in between. The germline V gene has CDR1 MGHDK and CDR2 SYGVNS. The CDR3 extends over 14 amino acids. The DNA of the CDR3 is TGTGCCAGCAGTGAAGAACTTTCATACAATGAGCAGTTCTTC. The encoded protein is CASSEELSYNEQFF.

The V call is TRBV6-5, the J call TRBJ2-7; unclear D gene. There are 14 residues in the CDR3. The germline V and J ends were trimmed by 2 bases and 3 bases, with 11 bases remaining between them. The germline CDR1 and CDR2 sequences are MNHEY and SVGAGI. The CDR3 DNA is TGTGCCAGCAGTTACGCAGATGTTAGCTACGAGCAGTACTTC. It encodes CASSYADVSYEQYF.

The V gene is TRBV10-3, the J gene TRBJ1-5; D not certain. The length of the CDR3 is 13 residues. V was trimmed by 0 bases and J by 4 bases, leaving 4 bases between them. Germline V gives CDR1 ENHRY, CDR2 SYGVKD. DNA of the CDR3: TGTGCCATCAGTGAGTCTCGGAATCAGCCCCAGCATTTT. This translates into CAISESRNQPQHF.

The V and J genes are TRBV29-1 and TRBJ1-5, with D possibly being TRBD1 (5 bases). The CDR3 runs to 13 residues. Per germline, CDR1 SQVTM and CDR2 ANQGSEA. The V and J ends lost 4 bases and 4 bases respectively, with 11 bases between them. The CDR3 nucleotides are TGCAGCGTTGTGTTTGGGGGAAATCAGCCCCAGCATTTT. It codes for CSVVFGGNQPQHF.

This clone came up a few times. The CDR3 DNA is TGTGCCAGCAGCATGACCTCGACTAGCGGGAAATCCGGGGAGCTGTTTTTT. The encoded protein is CASSMTSTSGKSGELFF. V usage is TRBV3-1 (or the pseudogene TRBV3-2) and J usage is TRBJ2-2, with 11 bases matching TRBD2. V shed 5 bases and J 6 bases; nucleotides not matched to a gene: 11. Germline lookup yields CDR1 LGHDT and CDR2 YNNKEL (reference sequence). The CDR3 totals 17 residues.

The rearrangement joins TRBV6-5 to TRBJ2-3; D remains unclear. With 0 bases removed from V and 6 bases from J, the gap between germline ends came to 7 bases. The CDR3 runs 13 residues. CDR1 and CDR2 from the germline V gene are MNHEY and SVGAGI. The CDR3 DNA follows: TGTGCCAGCAGTTACTCACACTCCGATACGCAGTATTTT. This encodes CASSYSHSDTQYF.

This sequence joins TRBV3-1 (or the pseudogene TRBV3-2) and TRBJ2-1; TRBD1 matches at 7 bases. The CDR3 has 13 residues. Trimming removed 2 bases from V and 10 bases from J; junction bases left unmatched: 5. Per the germline V gene, CDR1 is LGHDT and CDR2 is YNNKEL (reference sequence). CDR3 sequence: CASSQNRGGEQFF. The CDR3, as DNA: TGTGCCAGCAGCCAAAACAGGGGCGGGGAGCAGTTCTTC.

J is TRBJ2-2 and V is TRBV7-3; D ambiguous. Germline assignment: CDR1 SGHTA and CDR2 FQGTGA. The V gene lost 5 bases and the J gene lost 8 bases, with 12 bases spanning the gap. CDR3 length equals 13 residues. The CDR3: CASSPRLGGELFF. In DNA, the CDR3 is TGTGCCAGCAGCCCTCGACTGGGAGGGGAGCTGTTTTTT. The whole variable domain, remainder taken from reference TRBV7-3 and TRBJ2-2, is GAGVSQTPSNKVTEKGKYVELRCDPISGHTALYWYRQSLGQGPEFLIYFQGTGAADDSGLPNDRFFAVRPEGSVSTLKIQRTERGDSAVYLCASSPRLGGELFFGEGSRLTVL.

V usage is TRBV28 and J usage is TRBJ2-7, with 10 bases identical to TRBD2. The germline gives CDR1 MDHEN, CDR2 SYDVKM. Trimming at V came to 6 bases and at J to 5 bases, leaving 4 bases not matched to a gene. The CDR3 runs 13 residues. The CDR3 sequence is CASRRTSGHEQYF. In DNA, the CDR3 is TGTGCCAGCAGAAGGACTAGCGGCCACGAGCAGTACTTC.

V gene TRBV28 combines with J gene TRBJ1-5; tentative D call: TRBD1 (5 bases). Trimming removed 1 base from V and 2 bases from J, with 9 bases in between. The germline CDR1 and CDR2 sequences are MDHEN and SYDVKM. The CDR3 has 15 amino acids. This chain's CDR3 is CASSLSGDGNQPQHF. As DNA, the CDR3 is TGTGCCAGCAGTTTATCGGGGGATGGCAATCAGCCCCAGCATTTT.

V gene TRBV29-1 combines with J gene TRBJ2-7; TRBD2 might be the D (5 bases). CDR1 is SQVTM, CDR2 ANQGSEA, per germline. The CDR3 totals 15 residues. Trimming left V 4 bases short and J 0 bases short, with 16 bases between. Written as DNA, the CDR3 is TGCAGCGTTGCTATGGGAGCGGTTAGCTCCTACGAGCAGTACTTC. This translates into CSVAMGAVSSYEQYF.

The chain carries TRBV6-1 and TRBJ1-5; D is uncertain. The CDR3 has 17 residues. V gave up 2 bases and J gave up 1 base, with 15 bases separating them. Germline V gene data show CDR1 as MNHNS and CDR2 as SASEGT. Written as DNA, the CDR3 is TGTGCCAGCAGTGAAACCCCATTGTTTGTGAGCAATCAGCCCCAGCATTTT. Translated, it gives CASSETPLFVSNQPQHF.

The CDR3 here is CASSSWTGANTEAFF. CDR3 nucleotide sequence: TGTGCCAGCAGCTCCTGGACAGGAGCGAACACTGAAGCTTTCTTT. V usage is TRBV7-3 and J usage is TRBJ1-1; the match to TRBD1 covers 7 bases. V dropped 4 bases and J dropped 1; count of bases not matched to a gene: 6. CDR3 size: 15 residues. Germline V lookup: CDR1 SGHTA, CDR2 FQGTGA.

The chain uses TRBV5-1 and TRBJ1-1; D is perhaps TRBD1 (5 bases). Trimming left V 3 bases short and J 11 bases short, with 23 bases between. Germline V lookup: CDR1 SGHRS, CDR2 YFSETQ. This CDR3 contains 15 residues. The CDR3 reads CASSSDSAPTLVAFF. The CDR3 DNA is TGCGCCAGCAGCTCAGACAGCGCCCCAACACTGGTCGCTTTCTTT.

V usage is TRBV7-3 and J usage is TRBJ2-3; D possibly corresponds to TRBD1 (6 bases). CDR1 is SGHTA, CDR2 FQGTGA, per germline. The V end was cut by 1 base, the J end by 6 bases, with 8 bases between. This CDR3 has 13 amino acids. CDR3 sequence reads: CASSLNREDTQYF. The DNA for the CDR3 is TGTGCCAGCAGCTTAAACAGGGAGGATACGCAGTATTTT. The whole variable domain, filled in from reference TRBV7-3 and TRBJ2-3, reads GAGVSQTPSNKVTEKGKYVELRCDPISGHTALYWYRQSLGQGPEFLIYFQGTGAADDSGLPNDRFFAVRPEGSVSTLKIQRTERGDSAVYLCASSLNREDTQYFGPGTRLTVL.

This clone was observed a single time. This rearrangement joins TRBV18 to TRBJ2-3; TRBD1 or TRBD2 may be the D gene (6 bases each). The CDR3 has 12 residues. In germline, CDR1 is KGHSH, CDR2 LQKENI. The V end was cut by 4 bases, the J end by 5 bases, with 7 bases between. The CDR3 sequence: CASSQGGDTQYF. The DNA of the CDR3 is TGTGCCAGCTCACAGGGGGGAGATACGCAGTATTTT.

The chain uses TRBV12-3 or TRBV12-4 and TRBJ1-1, with D hard to call. The CDR3 extends over 11 amino acids. V was clipped by 2 bases and J by 5 bases, with 3 bases between them. The CDR3 bases are TGTGCCAGCAGTTTAAGGACTGAAGCTTTCTTT. Amino acids: CASSLRTEAFF.

The J gene is TRBJ2-1, the V gene TRBV27, with D unclear. The CDR3 contains 14 residues. The V and J ends lost 6 bases and 6 bases respectively, with 15 bases between them. The germline V gene has CDR1 MNHEY and CDR2 SMNVEV (reference sequence). The CDR3 DNA reads as TGTGCCAGCAGCAAATGGGGAAGAGGCAATGAGCAGTTCTTC. Its protein product is CASSKWGRGNEQFF.

The chain uses TRBV14 and TRBJ1-5; the D is unclear. CDR3 size: 17 residues. V lost 2 bases to trimming and J lost 2 bases, with 16 bases between them. Germline CDR1 reads SGHDN; CDR2 reads FVKESK. The CDR3 is CASSQLLGDVGNQPQHF. The CDR3, as DNA: TGTGCCAGCAGCCAACTATTGGGAGACGTGGGCAATCAGCCCCAGCATTTT.

This chain joins TRBV24-1 and TRBJ2-2; D may be TRBD1 (6 bases). Trimming pared 3 bases from V and 5 bases from J, leaving 15 bases between. CDR1 is KGHDR, CDR2 SFDVKD, per germline. This CDR3 contains 16 residues. The CDR3 DNA follows: TGTGCCACCAGTGATAACCGACAGGCGGCAACCGGGGAGCTGTTTTTT. Its protein product is CATSDNRQAATGELFF.

The chain is built from TRBV28 and TRBJ2-7; 9 bases align to TRBD2. The CDR3 is made up of 18 amino acids. The J segment lost 0 bases and the V segment lost 0 bases, leaving 9 bases of the junction unmatched. CDR1 and CDR2 from the germline V gene are MDHEN and SYDVKM. CDR3 loop: CASSLWGRRTSASYEQYF. The CDR3 DNA follows: TGTGCCAGCAGTTTATGGGGTCGGCGGACTAGCGCCTCCTACGAGCAGTACTTC.

The CDR3 protein is CASSLDLQGYNEQFF. As DNA, the CDR3 is TGTGCCAGCAGCTTAGATTTGCAGGGCTACAATGAGCAGTTCTTC. The chain employs TRBV11-2 and TRBJ2-1; possible D gene TRBD1, 5 bases. The CDR3 has 15 amino acids. Trimming took off 0 bases at V and 3 bases at J, with 9 bases between the two ends. CDR1 SGHAT and CDR2 FQNNGV come from the germline V gene.

The V gene is TRBV10-1, the J gene TRBJ2-3, with D maybe TRBD1 (5 bases). This CDR3 region has 14 residues. V lost 2 bases, J lost 7 bases, and 13 bases lay in between. Per the germline V gene, CDR1 is WNHNN and CDR2 is SYGVQD (reference sequence). The CDR3 loop is CASSEDSRSNTQYF. CDR3 nucleotides: TGCGCCAGCAGTGAGGACAGTCGGTCAAATACGCAGTATTTT.

The chain employs TRBV7-9 and TRBJ1-1; no reliable D call. The germline V gene encodes CDR1 SEHNR and CDR2 FQNEAQ (reference sequence). This CDR3 is built from 13 residues. Trimming removed 4 bases from V and 1 base from J, with 7 bases in between. The CDR3 DNA reads TGTGCCAGCAGCTCAAACAGGAACACTGAAGCTTTCTTT. Amino acid sequence: CASSSNRNTEAFF.

Written as DNA, the CDR3 is TGTGCCAGCAGTTTAGATGGCCAGGCCTATGGCTACACCTTC. Amino acid sequence: CASSLDGQAYGYTF. The V gene is TRBV28, the J gene TRBJ1-2; D is unresolved. CDR3 length: 14 residues. V dropped 2 bases and J dropped 4 bases, with 11 bases sitting between them. CDR1 is MDHEN, CDR2 SYDVKM, per germline.